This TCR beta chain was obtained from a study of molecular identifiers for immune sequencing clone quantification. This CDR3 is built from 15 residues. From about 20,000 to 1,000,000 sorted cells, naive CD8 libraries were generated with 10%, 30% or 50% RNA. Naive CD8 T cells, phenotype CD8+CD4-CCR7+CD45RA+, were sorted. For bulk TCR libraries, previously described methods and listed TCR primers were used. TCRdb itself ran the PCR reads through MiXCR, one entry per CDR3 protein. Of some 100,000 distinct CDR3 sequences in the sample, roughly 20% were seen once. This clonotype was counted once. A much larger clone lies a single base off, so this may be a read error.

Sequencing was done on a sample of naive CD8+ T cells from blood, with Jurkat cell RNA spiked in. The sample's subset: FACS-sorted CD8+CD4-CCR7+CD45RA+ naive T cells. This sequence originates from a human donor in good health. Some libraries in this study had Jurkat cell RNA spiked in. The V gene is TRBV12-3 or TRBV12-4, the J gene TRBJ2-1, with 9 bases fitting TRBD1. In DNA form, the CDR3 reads TGTGCCAGCAGACGGACAGGGGCCACCTACAATGGGCAGTTCTTC. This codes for CASRRTGATYNGQFF.